This T cell receptor beta chain is drawn from a study of PD-L1 blockade in urothelial cancer. Across the whole study: Atezolizumab at 1,200 mg intravenously every 3 weeks was started by patients in about 2014. Counts from blood samples showed a median of roughly 150,000 T cells.

Method: immunoSEQ multiplex PCR; TCRdb's copy keeps in-frame clones and lacks some. Of around 120,000 clones in the sample, roughly 88% are singletons; the top ten hold approximately 2.4%. Pretreatment and on-treatment blood mononuclear cell samples were taken, totaling between 1 and 8 time points per patient. Germline values: CDR1 SGHTS, CDR2 YDEGEE. V lost 4 bases, J lost 0 bases, and 14 bases lay in between. The CDR3 contains 15 residues. Findings and limits, study-wide: Below-median pretreatment blood TCR clonality was associated with improved progression-free and overall survival.

Concerning this clone itself: The antigen is not known.

V is TRBV5-8 and J is TRBJ2-7, with D tentatively TRBD1 (6 bases). This TCR was recovered from a man aged 50-60 years with urothelial cancer. The source material was PBMCs, sampled around atezolizumab (anti-PD-L1) treatment. For the CDR3, the DNA is TGTGCCAGCAGCCGAAGACAGGAATTCTCCTACGAGCAGTACTTC. This encodes CASSRRQEFSYEQYF.